This is a list of T cell receptor beta chains from one sample in a study of cytomegalovirus exposure and HLA in healthy donors. Some clones are missing from TCRdb's copy, which holds only in-frame ones; the method was immunoSEQ multiplex PCR. The sample records about 130,000 clones, 75% to 90% being singletons. Source material: PBMCs. The receptor source for this set is a woman under 30 in good health and CMV-seropositive. Each CDR3 is given with its conserved first and last residue. A D gene is named only where the DNA matches it firmly. The size field is filled for only some rows; it gives once, few, many or a size class.

.,TRBV27,TRBD1,TRBJ2-7,CASSLKDRGGVYEQYF,TGTGCCAGCAGTTTAAAGGACAGGGGAGGGGTCTACGAGCAGTACTTC
.,TRBV4-1,TRBD1,TRBJ1-1,CASSPSRQGMSTEAFF,TGCGCCAGCAGCCCATCTCGACAGGGGATGAGTACTGAAGCTTTCTTT
.,TRBV4-3,.,TRBJ2-1,CASSQDAAEQFF,TGCGCCAGCAGCCAAGATGCGGCGGAGCAGTTCTTC
.,TRBV5-6,.,TRBJ1-2,CASSLGGGAIGGYTF,TGTGCCAGCAGCTTGGGTGGCGGGGCCATAGGTGGCTACACCTTC
.,TRBV9,TRBD2,TRBJ2-5,CASSVAGGQGETQYF,TGTGCCAGCAGCGTAGCGGGGGGGCAGGGGGAGACCCAGTACTTC
.,TRBV7-8,TRBD2,TRBJ2-5,CASSLRTSGGQETQYF,TGTGCCAGCAGCCTCCGGACTAGCGGGGGACAAGAGACCCAGTACTTC
once,TRBV6-1,.,TRBJ1-4,CASRRAGYTNEKLFF,TGTGCCAGCAGACGCGCGGGGTATACTAATGAAAAACTGTTTTTT
.,TRBV7-9,.,TRBJ1-2,CASSIRDNDGYTF,TGTGCCAGCAGCATTAGGGACAACGATGGCTACACCTTC
.,TRBV7-2,.,TRBJ1-5,CASRQRESQPQHF,TGTGCCAGCAGACAACGGGAATCTCAGCCCCAGCATTTT
.,TRBV7-9,TRBD1,TRBJ2-7,CASSARDRGSYEQYF,TGTGCCAGCAGCGCCCGGGACAGGGGATCCTACGAGCAGTACTTC
once,TRBV12-5,.,TRBJ1-2,CASGLVTPERNYGYTF,TGTGCTAGTGGTTTGGTAACGCCTGAGAGGAACTATGGCTACACCTTC
.,TRBV28,TRBD1,TRBJ2-7,CASSLSGGASYEQYF,TGTGCCAGCAGTTTATCAGGGGGCGCGTCCTACGAGCAGTACTTC
.,TRBV19,.,TRBJ2-7,CASSNREESYEQYF,TGTGCCAGTAGTAACAGGGAAGAATCCTACGAGCAGTACTTC
.,TRBV7-2,.,TRBJ1-2,CASSFGGRKGYTF,TGTGCCAGCAGCTTCGGGGGGCGCAAAGGCTACACCTTC
.,TRBV4-2,.,TRBJ1-2,CASSQEAETGIDGYTF,TGTGCCAGCAGCCAAGAGGCCGAGACAGGCATCGATGGCTACACCTTC
.,TRBV6-1,.,TRBJ1-2,CASSLAGAHNGYTF,TGTGCCAGCAGTTTAGCGGGGGCGCACAATGGCTACACCTTC